Below, one T cell receptor beta chain is given with its context. The source of the sample is a study of CD8 T cells in Susac syndrome. Study in general: When their blood was taken, patients with Susac syndrome were therapy-naive, taking corticosteroids, or taking intravenous immunoglobulin alone.

Random hexamers served to reverse transcribe about 0.45 to 1 ug RNA. TCRdb independently ran MiXCR on the immunoSEQ multiplex PCR reads; one entry per CDR3 protein. The sample shows about 120,000 distinct CDR3 sequences, about 95% of them seen only once. The CDR3 consists of 11 residues. The ends were cut back, 4 bases at V and 0 bases at J, with 3 bases in the middle. CDR1 GTSNPN and CDR2 SVGIG come from the germline V gene (reference sequence). This TCR came from a human donor with Susac syndrome. The genes are TRBV30 and TRBJ1-1; D not certain. The specimen sequenced was CD8+ T cells from PBMCs. This CDR3 reads CAWIMNTEAFF. CDR3 sequence (DNA): TGTGCCTGGATTATGAACACTGAAGCTTTCTTT.